This record concerns one TCR beta chain sequence. Antigen unknown. Germline V lookup: CDR1 MNHEY, CDR2 SMNVEV (reference sequence). J gave up 3 bases and V 6 bases, and 5 bases lay outside the gene matches. This CDR3 has 13 residues. The primer mix had 60 Vbeta and 13 Jbeta primers. Some clones are missing from TCRdb's copy, which holds only in-frame ones; the method was immunoSEQ multiplex PCR. The data show 73,000 or so clones, over 75% seen once. The sample is drawn from a study of cytomegalovirus exposure and HLA in healthy donors. General study results and limits: Sequencing probably produced one cluster of sequence variants that were highly shared.

Specimen: PBMCs. The sequence came from a human donor in good health. V is TRBV27 and J is TRBJ2-7; 7 bases agree with TRBD2. DNA for the CDR3: TGTGCCAGCAGCCCCGGGAGGAGCTACGAGCAGTACTTC. The encoded protein is CASSPGRSYEQYF.